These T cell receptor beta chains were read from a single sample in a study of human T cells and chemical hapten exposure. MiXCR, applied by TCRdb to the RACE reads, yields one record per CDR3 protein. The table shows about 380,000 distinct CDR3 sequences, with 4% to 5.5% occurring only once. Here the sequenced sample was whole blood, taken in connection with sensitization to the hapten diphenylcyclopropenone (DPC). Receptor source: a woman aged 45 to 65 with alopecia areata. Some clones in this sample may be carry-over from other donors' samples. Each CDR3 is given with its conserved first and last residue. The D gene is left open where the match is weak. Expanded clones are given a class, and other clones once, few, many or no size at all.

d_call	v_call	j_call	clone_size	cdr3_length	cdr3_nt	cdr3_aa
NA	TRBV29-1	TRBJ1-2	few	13	TGCAGCGTTACCGACAGGAACCCTAATGGCTACACCTTC	CSVTDRNPNGYTF
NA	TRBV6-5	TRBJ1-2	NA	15	TGTGCCAGCAGTCCGCCAGGGGCCTTTAACTATGGCTACACCTTC	CASSPPGAFNYGYTF
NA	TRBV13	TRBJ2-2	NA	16	TGTGCCAGCAGCTCAATATCGGGACTGTACACCGGGGAGCTGTTTTTT	CASSSISGLYTGELFF
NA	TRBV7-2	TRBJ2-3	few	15	TGTGCCAGCAGCCTTAGGGCCACACCGAGAGATACGCAGTATTTT	CASSLRATPRDTQYF
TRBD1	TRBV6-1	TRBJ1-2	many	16	TGTGCCAGCAGCTGGGACAGGGAGGTTGGCAACTATGGCTACACCTTC	CASSWDREVGNYGYTF
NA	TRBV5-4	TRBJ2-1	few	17	TGTGCCAGCAGCTCCGTGGTTCGGGGGGCCTCCTACAATGAGCAGTTCTTC	CASSSVVRGASYNEQFF
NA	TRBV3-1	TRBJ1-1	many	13	TGTGCCAGCAGCCGATCCTCCTTGGGGCTAGCTTTCTTT	CASSRSSLGLAFF
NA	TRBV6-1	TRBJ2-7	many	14	TGTGCCAGCAGCCCAGGGGAGGTGGGGTACGAGCAGTACTTC	CASSPGEVGYEQYF
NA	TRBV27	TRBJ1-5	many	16	TGTGCCAGCAGTCAATTAAGGGGGATTGGCAATCAGCCCCAGCATTTT	CASSQLRGIGNQPQHF
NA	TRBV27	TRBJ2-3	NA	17	TGTGCCTTCATGCCTCGATCCAGGGAGCGGTTCACAGATACGCAGTATTTT	CAFMPRSRERFTDTQYF
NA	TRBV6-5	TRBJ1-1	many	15	TGTGCCAGCAGTTACTCGACGGGAGTCAACACTGAAGCTTTCTTT	CASSYSTGVNTEAFF
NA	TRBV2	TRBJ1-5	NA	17	TGTGCCAGCAGTGAAACGTGGGGTGAAGTCAACAATCAGCCCCAGCATTTT	CASSETWGEVNNQPQHF
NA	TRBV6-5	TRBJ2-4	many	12	TGTGCCAGCAGTTCCCCGACCTGGATTCAGTACTTC	CASSSPTWIQYF
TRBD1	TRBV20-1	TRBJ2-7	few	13	TGCAGTGCTAGCCCCAGGGGGAACTACGAGCAGTACTTC	CSASPRGNYEQYF
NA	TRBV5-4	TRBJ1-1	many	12	TGTGCCAGCAGCTTAAGGAACACTGAAGCTTTCTTT	CASSLRNTEAFF
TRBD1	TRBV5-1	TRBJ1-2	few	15	TGCGCCAGCAGTCTCGGTGGACAGGAGGGCTATGGCTACACCTTC	CASSLGGQEGYGYTF
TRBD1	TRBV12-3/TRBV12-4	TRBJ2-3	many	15	TGTGCCAGCAGTTACCGGGACAGGGGCTTTGATACGCAGTATTTT	CASSYRDRGFDTQYF
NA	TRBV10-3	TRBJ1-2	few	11	TGTGCCATCAGAGAACTGGATGGCTACACCTTC	CAIRELDGYTF
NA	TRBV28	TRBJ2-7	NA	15	TGTGCCTCCAGTCAGGCGGGCATAAATTCCTACGAGCAGTACTTC	CASSQAGINSYEQYF
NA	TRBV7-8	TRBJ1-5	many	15	TGTGCCAGCAGCCCCTGGGCTGATGTCGATCAGCCCCAGCATTTT	CASSPWADVDQPQHF
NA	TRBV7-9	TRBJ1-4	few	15	TGTGCCAGCAGCCGTGAGTGGGACATGGAGGAAAAACTGTTTTTT	CASSREWDMEEKLFF
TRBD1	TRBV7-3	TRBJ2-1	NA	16	TGTGCCAGCAGCTTAATCGCGGGACAGGATTTCCATGAGCAGTTCTTC	CASSLIAGQDFHEQFF
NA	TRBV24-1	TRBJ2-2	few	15	TGTGCCACCAGTTTGGGGGTTGGGAACACCGGGGAGCTGTTTTTT	CATSLGVGNTGELFF
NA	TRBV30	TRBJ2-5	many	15	TGTGCCTGGAGTGTGGACTCTAAAGACGGAGAGACCCAGTACTTC	CAWSVDSKDGETQYF
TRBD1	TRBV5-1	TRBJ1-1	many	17	TGCGCCAGCAGCCCAGGACAGGGGCTGCTAAGGAACACTGAAGCTTTCTTT	CASSPGQGLLRNTEAFF
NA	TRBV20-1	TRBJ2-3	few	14	TGCAGTGCTTCGAGAGGGGGAAGCACAGATACGCAGTATTTT	CSASRGGSTDTQYF
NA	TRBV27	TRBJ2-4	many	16	TGTGCCAGCAGTTACTTAACGGACAAAGCCAAAAACATTCAGTACTTC	CASSYLTDKAKNIQYF
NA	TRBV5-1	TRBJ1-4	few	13	TGCGCCAGCAGCTTGGAAACGTCGGGACCACTGTTTTTT	CASSLETSGPLFF
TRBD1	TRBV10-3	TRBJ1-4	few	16	TGTGCCATCAGTACCGATTACGGGACAGTTAATGAAAAACTGTTTTTT	CAISTDYGTVNEKLFF
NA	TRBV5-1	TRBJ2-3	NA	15	TGCGCCAGCAGCCCCTGGGACAAACACACAGATACGCAGTATTTT	CASSPWDKHTDTQYF